The clone carrying this T cell receptor (beta chain) came up once. Its antigen is unknown. This record belongs to a study of cytomegalovirus exposure and HLA in healthy donors. General study findings and limits: Later, an analysis showed that TCR beta chains associated with HLA were more clonally expanded than others that were equally common.

PCR was performed using 60 Vbeta and 13 Jbeta primers. Clones were sequenced by immunoSEQ multiplex PCR, and TCRdb holds only the in-frame ones, with some missing. The repertoire consists of some 130,000 clones, with over 60% occurring once and the leading ten covering roughly 2%. Specimen: PBMCs. This receptor was identified in a man under 40 in good health and CMV-seronegative.

CDR3 loop: CASSMTGAGPQHF. The CDR3 nucleotides read TGTGCCAGTAGTATGACAGGCGCAGGGCCCCAGCATTTT. The rearrangement joins TRBV19 to TRBJ1-5, with D possibly being TRBD1 (6 bases). Per germline, CDR1 LNHDA and CDR2 SQIVND (reference sequence). This CDR3 spans 13 amino acids. V lost 3 bases and J lost 9, with 12 bases in between.